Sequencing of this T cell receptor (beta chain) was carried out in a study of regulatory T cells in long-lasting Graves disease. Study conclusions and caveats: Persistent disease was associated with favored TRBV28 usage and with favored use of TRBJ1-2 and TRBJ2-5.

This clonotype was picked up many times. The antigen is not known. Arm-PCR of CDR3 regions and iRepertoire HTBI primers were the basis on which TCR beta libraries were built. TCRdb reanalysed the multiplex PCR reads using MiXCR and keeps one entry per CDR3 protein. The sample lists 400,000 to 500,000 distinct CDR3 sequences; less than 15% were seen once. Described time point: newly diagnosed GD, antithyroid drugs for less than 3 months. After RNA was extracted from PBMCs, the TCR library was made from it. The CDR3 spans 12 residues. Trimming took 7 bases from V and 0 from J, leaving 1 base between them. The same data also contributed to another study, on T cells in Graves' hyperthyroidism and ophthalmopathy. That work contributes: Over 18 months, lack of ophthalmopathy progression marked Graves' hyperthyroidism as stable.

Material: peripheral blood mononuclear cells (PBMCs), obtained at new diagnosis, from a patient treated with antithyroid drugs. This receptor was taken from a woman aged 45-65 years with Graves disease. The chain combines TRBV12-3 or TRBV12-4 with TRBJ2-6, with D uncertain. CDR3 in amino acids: CASTSGANVLTF. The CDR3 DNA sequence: TGTGCCAGCACCTCTGGGGCCAACGTCCTGACTTTC.